Included here is one T cell receptor beta chain sequence, with context. The antigen remains undetermined. This sample is drawn from a study of cytomegalovirus exposure and HLA in healthy donors. General study points: Rare sequences made up most TCRs, while some public TCRs were found in many donors.

In germline, CDR1 is SGHNT, CDR2 YYREEE (reference sequence). The CDR3 runs to 17 residues. The trim removed 4 bases at V and 6 bases at J, leaving 15 bases unmatched. The PCR used 60 Vbeta and 13 Jbeta primers. Repertoires were generated with immunoSEQ multiplex PCR, while TCRdb's copy carries only in-frame clones and drops some. In the table there are 55,000 to 70,000 clones, roughly 84% of which are singletons. Sample: PBMCs. The clonotype originates from a human donor in good health. This sequence joins TRBV5-4 and TRBJ2-2, with TRBD1 matching over 7 bases. The CDR3 here is CASSGNRGNWPAGELFF. The CDR3 region has the DNA TGTGCCAGCAGCGGTAACAGGGGAAATTGGCCGGCCGGGGAGCTGTTTTTT.